Included here is one TCR beta chain sequence, with context. The antigen is not known. This CDR3 is also generated by other DNA sequences in the sample. Samples underwent the assay at deep level. Roughly 210 ng DNA, about 33,000 T cell genomes, went into each sorted-subset replicate PCR. Generated by immunoSEQ multiplex PCR, the TCRdb table keeps only in-frame clones and is missing some. Among around 1,900,000 clones listed, 93% were seen once. The naive CD8 subset, CD45RO-negative cells positively selected for CCR7, excluded terminally differentiated effector memory CD45RA+ cells. This sample is part of a study of shared clonotypes between healthy human individuals. General study points: In contrast to clonotypes shared by all four donors, non-shared clonotypes had lower generation probabilities.

This CDR3 is 14 amino acids long. Trimming left V 2 bases short and J 3 bases short, with 8 bases between. Germline CDR1 LNHDA, CDR2 SQIVND (reference sequence). Sequenced input: naive CD8+ T cells from PBMCs. The gene calls are TRBV19 and TRBJ1-5; D might be TRBD1 (6 bases). The source of this sequence is a man aged 18 to 30 in good health. Some clones in this sample may be carry-over from other donors' samples. CDR3 sequence: CASSIRDTNQPQHF. In nucleotides, the CDR3 is TGTGCCAGTAGTATACGGGACACCAATCAGCCCCAGCATTTT. The full variable domain, completed using reference TRBV19 and TRBJ1-5, is DGGITQSPKYLFRKEGQNVTLSCEQNLNHDAMYWYRQDPGQGLRLIYYSQIVNDFQKGDIAEGYSVSREKKESFPLTVTSAQKNPTAFYLCASSIRDTNQPQHFGDGTRLSIL.